These 3 T cell receptor beta chains were sequenced from one sample in a study of identical twins. Via MiXCR, TCRdb re-called the 5' RACE reads, giving one row per CDR3 protein. The table records roughly 230,000 distinct CDR3 sequences, approximately 8.6% of them present only once. This sample was shared with a second study, whose subject was yellow fever vaccine responses in identical twins.

The sample taken for sequencing was CD8+ T cells sorted from blood. The source is a young woman in good health.

This clonotype was recorded at least ten times. The rearrangement joins TRBV12-3 or TRBV12-4 to TRBJ2-5; unclear D gene. The CDR3 runs 14 residues. V was trimmed by 3 bases and J by 4 bases, leaving 12 bases between them. CDR3 residues: CASSFGPNVETQYF. The CDR3 DNA follows: TGTGCCAGCAGTTTTGGACCCAACGTAGAGACCCAGTACTTC.

This clonotype was seen ten or more times. J is TRBJ2-7 and V is TRBV27, with D hard to call. Between the trimmed V and J ends, which lost 0 bases and 3 bases, there was a span of 6 bases. Germline lookup yields CDR1 MNHEY and CDR2 SMNVEV (reference sequence). There are 13 residues in the CDR3. CDR3 nucleotide sequence: TGTGCCAGCAGTTTATCGAGGAGCTACGAGCAGTACTTC. Protein product: CASSLSRSYEQYF.

The chain couples TRBV27 to TRBJ2-2, with 9 bases matching TRBD2. The germline CDR1 and CDR2 sequences are MNHEY and SMNVEV (reference sequence). The CDR3 has 15 residues. V shed 7 bases, J shed 4 bases, and the junction held 7 bases outside the gene matches. CDR3 in DNA: TGTGCCAGCAAGGGGCTAGCGGGGACCACCGGGGAGCTGTTTTTT. Protein product: CASKGLAGTTGELFF.